The 2 T cell receptor beta chains below come from one sample, sequenced in a study of blood T cells in healthy people across ages. Together with a sample-barcoded 5' primer, a J-beta primer mix was included in a second PCR lasting 7 to 11 cycles. One entry per CDR3 protein results from TCRdb running MiXCR on the 5' RACE reads. The repertoire holds about 970,000 distinct CDR3 sequences, with just over 50% as singletons. Material for sequencing was blood. The receptors stem from a woman in her sixties in good health.

Note on this clonotype: A much more abundant neighbour one base away suggests this may be a read error. The chain recombines TRBV5-1 with TRBJ1-1; the D is unclear. There are 15 residues in the CDR3. Germline V gives CDR1 SGHRS, CDR2 YFSETQ. The CDR3: CAGSTNNDGNTEAFF. The CDR3 bases are TGCGCCGGCAGTACCAACAACGACGGGAACACTGAAGCTTTCTTT. The full variable domain, its missing parts supplied by reference TRBV5-1 and TRBJ1-1, is KAGVTQTPRYLIKTRGQQVTLSCSPISGHRSVSWYQQTPGQGLQFLFEYFSETQRNKGNFPGRFSGRQFSNSRSEMNVSTLELGDSALYLCAGSTNNDGNTEAFFGQGTRLTVV.

V usage is TRBV27 and J usage is TRBJ2-1; 10 nucleotides line up with TRBD1. The CDR3 length is 12 residues. The germline CDR1 and CDR2 sequences are MNHEY and SMNVEV (reference sequence). V lost 7 bases and J lost 12; bases outside the gene matches: 6. Written as DNA, the CDR3 is TGTGCCAGCACCAAGGGACAGGGGAGGCAGTTCTTC. Amino acid sequence: CASTKGQGRQFF.